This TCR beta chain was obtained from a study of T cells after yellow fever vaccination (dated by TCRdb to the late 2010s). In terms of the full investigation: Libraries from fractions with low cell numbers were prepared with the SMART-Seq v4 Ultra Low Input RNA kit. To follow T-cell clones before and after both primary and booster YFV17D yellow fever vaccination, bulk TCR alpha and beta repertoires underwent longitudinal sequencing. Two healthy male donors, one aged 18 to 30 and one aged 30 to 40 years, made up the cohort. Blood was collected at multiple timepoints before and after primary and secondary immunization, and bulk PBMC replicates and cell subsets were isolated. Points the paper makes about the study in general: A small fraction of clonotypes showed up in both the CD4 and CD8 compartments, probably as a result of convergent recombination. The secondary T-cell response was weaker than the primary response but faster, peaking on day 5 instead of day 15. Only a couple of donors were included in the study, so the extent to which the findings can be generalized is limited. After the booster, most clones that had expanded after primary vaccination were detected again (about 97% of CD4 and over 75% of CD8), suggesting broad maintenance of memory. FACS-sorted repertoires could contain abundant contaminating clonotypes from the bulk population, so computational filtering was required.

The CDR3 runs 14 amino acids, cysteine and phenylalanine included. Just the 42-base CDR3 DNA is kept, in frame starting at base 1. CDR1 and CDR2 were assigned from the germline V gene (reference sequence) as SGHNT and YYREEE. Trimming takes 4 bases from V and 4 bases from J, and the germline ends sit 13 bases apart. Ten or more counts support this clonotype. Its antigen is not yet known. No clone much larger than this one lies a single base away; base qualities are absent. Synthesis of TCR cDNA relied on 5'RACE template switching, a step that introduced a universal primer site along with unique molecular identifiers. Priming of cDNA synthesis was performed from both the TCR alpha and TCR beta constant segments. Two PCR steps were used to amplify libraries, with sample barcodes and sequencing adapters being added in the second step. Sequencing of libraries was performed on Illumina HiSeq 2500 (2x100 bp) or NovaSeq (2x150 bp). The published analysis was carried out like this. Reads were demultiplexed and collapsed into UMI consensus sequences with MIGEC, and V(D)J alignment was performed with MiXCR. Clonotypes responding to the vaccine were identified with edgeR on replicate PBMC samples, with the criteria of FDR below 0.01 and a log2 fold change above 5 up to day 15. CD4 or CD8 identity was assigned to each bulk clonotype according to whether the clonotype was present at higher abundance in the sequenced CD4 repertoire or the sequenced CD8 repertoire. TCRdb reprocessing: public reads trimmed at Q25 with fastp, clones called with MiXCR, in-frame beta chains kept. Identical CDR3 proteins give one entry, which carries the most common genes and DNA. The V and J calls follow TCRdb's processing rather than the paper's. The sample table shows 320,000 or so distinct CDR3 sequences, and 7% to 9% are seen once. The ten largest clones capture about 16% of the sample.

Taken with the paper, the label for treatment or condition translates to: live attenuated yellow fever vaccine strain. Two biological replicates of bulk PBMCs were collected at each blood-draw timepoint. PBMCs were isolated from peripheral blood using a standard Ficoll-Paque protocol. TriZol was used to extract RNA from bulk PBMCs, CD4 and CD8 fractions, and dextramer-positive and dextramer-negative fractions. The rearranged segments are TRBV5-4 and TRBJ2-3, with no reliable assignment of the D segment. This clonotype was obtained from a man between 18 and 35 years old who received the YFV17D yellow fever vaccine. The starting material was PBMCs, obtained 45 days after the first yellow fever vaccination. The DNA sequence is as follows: TGTGCCAGCAGCCCCACGTCGGGTCCAGATACGCAGTATTTT. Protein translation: CASSPTSGPDTQYF.